A selection of T cell receptor beta chains follows, all from one sample in a study of identical twins. A single record per CDR3 protein comes from TCRdb applying MiXCR to the 5' RACE reads. Counted here are more than 350,000 distinct CDR3 sequences, roughly 9% occurring once; the ten biggest clones make up 8.5% to 10%. Sequenced material: naive T cells sorted from blood. These receptors were taken from a woman in her forties or fifties in good health. CDR3s include the opening cysteine and the closing phenylalanine or tryptophan. A D gene is named only where the DNA matches it firmly. Not all rows give a size; the values are once, few, many and, for expanded clones, a class.

j_call v_call d_call clone_size cdr3_length cdr3_nt cdr3_aa
TRBJ1-4 TRBV7-9 . . 14 TGTGCCAGCAGCTTGAGTTCAACTAATGAAGAACTGTTTTTT CASSLSSTNEELFF
TRBJ2-7 TRBV18 . . 16 TGTGCCAGCTCACCACCCGGGGCAGCTCCATCCTACGAGCAGTACTTC CASSPPGAAPSYEQYF
TRBJ2-7 TRBV12-3/TRBV12-4 TRBD2 many 14 TGTGCCAGCAGTTTTAGCGGGGCTGCCTACGAGCAGTACTTC CASSFSGAAYEQYF
TRBJ2-7 TRBV20-1 . . 13 TGCAGTGCTAGAGGTGGGACTTACTACGAGCAGTACTTC CSARGGTYYEQYF
TRBJ1-1 TRBV12-3/TRBV12-4 . many 14 TGTGCCAGCAGTTACACAGGGAACAGGTTTGAAGCTTTCTTT CASSYTGNRFEAFF
TRBJ2-5 TRBV11-3 TRBD1 . 15 TGTGCCAGCAGGTCCGGGACAGCGTTTAAAGAGACCCAGTACTTC CASRSGTAFKETQYF
TRBJ2-2 TRBV9 TRBD2 many 16 TGTGCCAGCAGCGTAGAGATAGGGAGGGACACCGGGGAGCTGTTTTTT CASSVEIGRDTGELFF
TRBJ2-7 TRBV4-1 TRBD2 many 15 TGCGCCAGCAGCCAAGTTATAGCGGGAGGAGGTGAGCAGTACTTC CASSQVIAGGGEQYF
TRBJ2-1 TRBV10-1 . . 15 TGCGCCAGCAGTGAGTCCGGTCCGGGGGCGGGGGAGCAGTTCTTC CASSESGPGAGEQFF
TRBJ2-4 TRBV10-3 TRBD1 . 17 TGTGCCATCAGTCCCGTACCGGGACAGGGTGGCAAAAACATTCAGTACTTC CAISPVPGQGGKNIQYF
TRBJ1-2 TRBV5-5 . many 15 TGTGCCAGCAGCTTGGGGGACGGCGATCCCTATGGCTACACCTTC CASSLGDGDPYGYTF
TRBJ2-7 TRBV15 . few 13 TGTGCCACCGGCATTGGGGCGATATCCGAGCAGTACTTC CATGIGAISEQYF
TRBJ1-6 TRBV5-1 TRBD1 few 14 TGCGCCAGCAGCATCGGGACAGATTTGTCACCCCTCCACTTT CASSIGTDLSPLHF
TRBJ2-4 TRBV28 . many 14 TGTGCCAGCAGTAGACAGATTTACAAAAACATTCAGTACTTC CASSRQIYKNIQYF